The clone carrying this T cell receptor (beta chain) has a single count. PBMC DNA, left unsorted, was sequenced on ten immunoSEQ deep assay plates. TCRdb keeps only in-frame clones here, not all; method: immunoSEQ multiplex PCR. Of about 460,000 clones listed, roughly four fifths are singletons. This entry is derived from a study of shared clonotypes between healthy human individuals. Sequenced input: PBMCs. This receptor was obtained from a woman aged 40 to 50 in good health. Some clones in this sample may be carry-over from other donors' samples.

The CDR3 loop reads CASSLFGTSGGITGELFF. The CDR3 coding sequence is TGCGCCAGCAGCTTGTTCGGGACTAGCGGAGGGATAACCGGGGAGCTGTTTTTT. The chain combines TRBV5-1 with TRBJ2-2; 11 nucleotides align to TRBD2. The V and J ends lost 1 base and 5 bases, in that order; junction bases with no gene match: 10. The CDR3 runs to 18 residues. Germline-derived CDR1 and CDR2 are SGHRS and YFSETQ.